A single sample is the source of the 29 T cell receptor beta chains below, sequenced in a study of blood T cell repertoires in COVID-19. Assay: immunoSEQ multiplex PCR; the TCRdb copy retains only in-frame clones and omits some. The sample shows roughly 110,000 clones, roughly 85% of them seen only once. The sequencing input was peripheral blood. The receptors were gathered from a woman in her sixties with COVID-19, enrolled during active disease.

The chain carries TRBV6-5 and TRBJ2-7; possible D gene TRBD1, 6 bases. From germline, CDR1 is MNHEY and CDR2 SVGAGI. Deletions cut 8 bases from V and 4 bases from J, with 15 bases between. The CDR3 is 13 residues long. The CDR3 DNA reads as TGTGCCAGCCGTCCAGGGGCTTTTTACGAGCAGTACTTC. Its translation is CASRPGAFYEQYF.

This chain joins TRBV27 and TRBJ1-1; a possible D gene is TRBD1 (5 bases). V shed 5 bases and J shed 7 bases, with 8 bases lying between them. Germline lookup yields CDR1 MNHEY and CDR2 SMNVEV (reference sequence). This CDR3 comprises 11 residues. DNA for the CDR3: TGTGCCAGCAGTCAGGGCGGTGAAGCTTTCTTT. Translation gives CASSQGGEAFF.

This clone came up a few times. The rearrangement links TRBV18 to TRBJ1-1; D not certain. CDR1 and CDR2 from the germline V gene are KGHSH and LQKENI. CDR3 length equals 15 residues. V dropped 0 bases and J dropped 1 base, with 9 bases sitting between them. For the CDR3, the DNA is TGTGCCAGCTCACCACCGGCACAGACGAACACTGAAGCTTTCTTT. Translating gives CASSPPAQTNTEAFF. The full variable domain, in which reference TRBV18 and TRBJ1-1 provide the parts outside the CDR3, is NAGVMQNPRHLVRRRGQEARLRCSPMKGHSHVYWYRQLPEEGLKFMVYLQKENIIDESGMPKERFSAEFPKEGPSILRIQQVVRGDSAAYFCASSPPAQTNTEAFFGQGTRLTVV.

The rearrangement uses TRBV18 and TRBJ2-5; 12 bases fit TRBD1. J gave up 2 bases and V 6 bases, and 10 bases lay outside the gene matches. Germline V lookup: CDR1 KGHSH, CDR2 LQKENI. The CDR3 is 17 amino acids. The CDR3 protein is CASSAGTGGIGQETQYF. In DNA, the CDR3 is TGTGCCAGCTCCGCTGGGACAGGGGGCATCGGACAAGAGACCCAGTACTTC.

The CDR3 DNA reads TGTGCCAGCTCACCCTCGGGGGGCCAGATGAACACTGAAGCTTTCTTT. As protein: CASSPSGGQMNTEAFF. The chain has TRBV18 and TRBJ1-1; weak D call: TRBD1 (6 bases). Deletions cut 3 bases from V and 0 bases from J, with 14 bases between. The germline CDR1 and CDR2 sequences are KGHSH and LQKENI. CDR3 size: 16 residues.

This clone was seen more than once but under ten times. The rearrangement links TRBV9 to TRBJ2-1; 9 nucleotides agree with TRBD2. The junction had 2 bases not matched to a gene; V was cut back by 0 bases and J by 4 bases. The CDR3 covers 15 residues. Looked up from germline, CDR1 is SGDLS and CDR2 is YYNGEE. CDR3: CASSVVSGGYNEQFF. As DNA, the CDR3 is TGTGCCAGCAGCGTAGTAAGCGGGGGGTACAATGAGCAGTTCTTC.

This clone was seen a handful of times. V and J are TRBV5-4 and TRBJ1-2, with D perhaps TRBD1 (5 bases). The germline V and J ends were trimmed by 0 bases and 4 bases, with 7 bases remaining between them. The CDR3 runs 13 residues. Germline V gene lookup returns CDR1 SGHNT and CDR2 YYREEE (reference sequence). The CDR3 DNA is TGTGCCAGCAGCTTGGACAGGCTCTATGGCTACACCTTC. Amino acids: CASSLDRLYGYTF.

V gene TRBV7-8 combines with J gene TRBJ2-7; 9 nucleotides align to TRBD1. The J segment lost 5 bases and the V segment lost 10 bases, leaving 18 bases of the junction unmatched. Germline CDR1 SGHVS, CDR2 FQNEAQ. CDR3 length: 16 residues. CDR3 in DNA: TGTGCCACCCGTATCCAACCGGGACAGGGAGGGCACGAGCAGTACTTC. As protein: CATRIQPGQGGHEQYF.

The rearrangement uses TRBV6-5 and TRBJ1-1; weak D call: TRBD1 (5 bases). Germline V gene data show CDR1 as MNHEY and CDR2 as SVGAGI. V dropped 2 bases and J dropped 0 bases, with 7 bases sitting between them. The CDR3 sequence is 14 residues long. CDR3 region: CASSYQGLNTEAFF. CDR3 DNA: TGTGCCAGCAGTTACCAGGGTTTGAACACTGAAGCTTTCTTT.

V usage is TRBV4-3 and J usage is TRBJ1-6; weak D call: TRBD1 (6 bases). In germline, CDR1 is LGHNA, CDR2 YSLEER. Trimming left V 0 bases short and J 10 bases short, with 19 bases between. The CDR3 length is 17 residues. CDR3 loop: CASSQESVGGYGSPLHF. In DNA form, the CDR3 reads TGCGCCAGCAGCCAAGAGAGTGTAGGGGGTTATGGATCACCCCTCCACTTT.

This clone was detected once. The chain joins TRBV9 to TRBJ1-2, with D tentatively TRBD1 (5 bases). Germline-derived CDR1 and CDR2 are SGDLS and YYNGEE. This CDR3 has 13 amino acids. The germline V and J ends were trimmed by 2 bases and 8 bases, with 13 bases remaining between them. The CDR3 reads CASSVGGALGYTF. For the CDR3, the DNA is TGTGCCAGCAGCGTTGGAGGGGCGCTCGGCTACACCTTC.

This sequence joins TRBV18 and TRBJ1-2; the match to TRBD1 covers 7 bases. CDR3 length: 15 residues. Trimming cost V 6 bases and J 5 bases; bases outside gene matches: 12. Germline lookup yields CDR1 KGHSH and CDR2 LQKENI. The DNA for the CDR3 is TGTGCCAGCTCCTCCGAGGGGGCGCAGGGTTATGGCTACACCTTC. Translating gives CASSSEGAQGYGYTF.

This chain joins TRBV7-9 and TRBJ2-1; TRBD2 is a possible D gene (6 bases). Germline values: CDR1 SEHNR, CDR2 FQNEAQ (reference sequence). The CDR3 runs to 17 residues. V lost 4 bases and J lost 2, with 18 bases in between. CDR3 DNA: TGTGCCAGCAGCTCTCCCGCCCTAGGAGGGCCCTACAATGAGCAGTTCTTC. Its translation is CASSSPALGGPYNEQFF.

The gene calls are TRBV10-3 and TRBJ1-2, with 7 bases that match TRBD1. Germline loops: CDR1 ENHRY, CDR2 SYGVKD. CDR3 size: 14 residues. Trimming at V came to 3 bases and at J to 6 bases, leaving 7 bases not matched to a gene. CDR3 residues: CAISDNTGADGYTF. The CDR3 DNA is TGTGCCATCAGTGATAATACAGGGGCTGATGGCTACACCTTC.

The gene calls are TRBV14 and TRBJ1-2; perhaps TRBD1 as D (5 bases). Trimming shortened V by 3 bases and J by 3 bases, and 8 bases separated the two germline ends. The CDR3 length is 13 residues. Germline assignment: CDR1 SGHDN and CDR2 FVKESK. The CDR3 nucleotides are TGTGCCAGCAGCCACGGCAGGGACTATGGCTACACCTTC. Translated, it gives CASSHGRDYGYTF.

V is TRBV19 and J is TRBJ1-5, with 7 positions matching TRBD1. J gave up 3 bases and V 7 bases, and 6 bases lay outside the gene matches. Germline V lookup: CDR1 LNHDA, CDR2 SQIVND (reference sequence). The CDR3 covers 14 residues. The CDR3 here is CASKGGTDNQPQHF. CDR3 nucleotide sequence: TGTGCCAGTAAAGGCGGGACAGACAATCAGCCCCAGCATTTT.

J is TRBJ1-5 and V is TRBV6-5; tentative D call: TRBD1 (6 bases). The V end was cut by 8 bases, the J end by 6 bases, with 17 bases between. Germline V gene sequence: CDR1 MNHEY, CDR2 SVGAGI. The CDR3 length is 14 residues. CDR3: CASQGAGVGQPQHF. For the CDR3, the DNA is TGTGCCAGCCAAGGGGCAGGGGTGGGTCAGCCCCAGCATTTT.

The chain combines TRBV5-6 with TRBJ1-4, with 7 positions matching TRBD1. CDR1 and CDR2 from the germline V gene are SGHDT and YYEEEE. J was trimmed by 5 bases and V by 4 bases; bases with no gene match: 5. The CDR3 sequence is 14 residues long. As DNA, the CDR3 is TGTGCCAGCAGCATGGGACAGCCAAATGAAAAACTGTTTTTT. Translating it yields CASSMGQPNEKLFF. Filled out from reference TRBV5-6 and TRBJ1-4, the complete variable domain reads DAGVTQSPTHLIKTRGQQVTLRCSPKSGHDTVSWYQQALGQGPQFIFQYYEEEERQRGNFPDRFSGHQFPNYSSELNVNALLLGDSALYLCASSMGQPNEKLFFGSGTQLSVL.

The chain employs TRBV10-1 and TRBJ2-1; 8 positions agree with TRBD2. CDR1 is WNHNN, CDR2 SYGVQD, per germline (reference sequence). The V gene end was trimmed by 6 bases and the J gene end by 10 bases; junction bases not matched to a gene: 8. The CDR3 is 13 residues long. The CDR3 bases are TGCGCCAGCAGCCCCCTAGCGGGTTACGAGCAGTTCTTC. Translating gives CASSPLAGYEQFF.

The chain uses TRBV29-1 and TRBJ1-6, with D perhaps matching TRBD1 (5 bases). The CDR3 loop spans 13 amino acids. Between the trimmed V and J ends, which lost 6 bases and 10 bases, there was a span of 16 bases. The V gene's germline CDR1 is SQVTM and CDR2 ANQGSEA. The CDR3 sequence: CSVTRDFGSPLHF. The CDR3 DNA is TGCAGCGTGACTCGGGACTTTGGGTCACCCCTCCACTTT.

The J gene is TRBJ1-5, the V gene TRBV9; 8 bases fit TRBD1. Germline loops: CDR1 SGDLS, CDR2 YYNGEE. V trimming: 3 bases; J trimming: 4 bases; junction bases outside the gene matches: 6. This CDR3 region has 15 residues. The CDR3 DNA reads TGTGCCAGCAGCGCCGGGACAGGAGGAAATCAGCCCCAGCATTTT. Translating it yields CASSAGTGGNQPQHF.

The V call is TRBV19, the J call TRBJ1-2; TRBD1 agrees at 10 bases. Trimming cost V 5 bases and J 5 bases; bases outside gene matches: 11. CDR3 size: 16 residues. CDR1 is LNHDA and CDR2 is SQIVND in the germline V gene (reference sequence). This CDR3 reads CASSPPGDRGFYGYTF. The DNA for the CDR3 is TGTGCCAGTAGTCCCCCCGGGGACAGGGGCTTTTATGGCTACACCTTC.

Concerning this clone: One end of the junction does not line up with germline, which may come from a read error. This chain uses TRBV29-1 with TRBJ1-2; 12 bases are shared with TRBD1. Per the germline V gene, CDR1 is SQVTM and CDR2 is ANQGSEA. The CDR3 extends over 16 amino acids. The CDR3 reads CSVEGTGGNLNYGYTF. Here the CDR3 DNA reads TGCAGCGTAGAAGGGACAGGGGGCAACCTAAACTATGGCTACACCTTC.

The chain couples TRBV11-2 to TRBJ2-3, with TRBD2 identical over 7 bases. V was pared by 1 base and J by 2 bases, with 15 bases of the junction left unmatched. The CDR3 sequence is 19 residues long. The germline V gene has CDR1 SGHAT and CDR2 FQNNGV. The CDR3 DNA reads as TGTGCCAGCAGCTTAGCCCCGGGTCGCCCCCGGGACTACACAGATACGCAGTATTTT. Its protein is CASSLAPGRPRDYTDTQYF.

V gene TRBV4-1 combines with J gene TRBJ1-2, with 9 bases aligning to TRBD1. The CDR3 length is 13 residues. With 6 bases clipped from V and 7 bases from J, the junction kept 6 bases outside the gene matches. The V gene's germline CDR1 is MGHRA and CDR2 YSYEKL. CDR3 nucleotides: TGCGCCAGCAGACGGACAGGGGAGGCTGGCTACACCTTC. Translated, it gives CASRRTGEAGYTF.

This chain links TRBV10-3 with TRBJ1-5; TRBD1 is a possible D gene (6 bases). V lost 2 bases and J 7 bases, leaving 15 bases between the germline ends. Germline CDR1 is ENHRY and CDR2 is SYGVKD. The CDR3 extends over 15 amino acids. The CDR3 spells CAISEGAGGQQPQHF. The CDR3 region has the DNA TGTGCCATCAGTGAGGGGGCCGGGGGGCAACAGCCCCAGCATTTT.

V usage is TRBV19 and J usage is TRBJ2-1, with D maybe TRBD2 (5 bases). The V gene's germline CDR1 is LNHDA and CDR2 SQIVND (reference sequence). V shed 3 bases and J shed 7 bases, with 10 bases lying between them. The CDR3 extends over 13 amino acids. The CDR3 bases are TGTGCCAGTAGTATCCGGGGAATGAATGAGCAGTTCTTC. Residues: CASSIRGMNEQFF.

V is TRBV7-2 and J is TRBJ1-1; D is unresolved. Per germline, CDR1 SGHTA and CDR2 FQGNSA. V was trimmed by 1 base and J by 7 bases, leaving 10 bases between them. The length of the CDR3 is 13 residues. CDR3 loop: CASSLEWSSEAFF. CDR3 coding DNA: TGTGCCAGCAGCTTAGAATGGAGCAGTGAAGCTTTCTTT. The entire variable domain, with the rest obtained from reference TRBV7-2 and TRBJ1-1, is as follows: GAGVSQSPSNKVTEKGKDVELRCDPISGHTALYWYRQSLGQGLEFLIYFQGNSAPDKSGLPSDRFSAERTGGSVSTLTIQRTQQEDSAVYLCASSLEWSSEAFFGQGTRLTVV.

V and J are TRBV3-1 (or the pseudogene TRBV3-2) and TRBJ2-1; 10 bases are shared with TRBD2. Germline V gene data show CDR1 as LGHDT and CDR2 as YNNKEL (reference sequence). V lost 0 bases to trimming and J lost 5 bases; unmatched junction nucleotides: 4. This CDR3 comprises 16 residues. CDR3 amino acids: CASSQELAGVDNEQFF. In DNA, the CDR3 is TGTGCCAGCAGCCAAGAGCTAGCGGGGGTAGACAATGAGCAGTTCTTC.